This T cell receptor (beta chain) was captured by sequencing in a study of blood T cell repertoires in COVID-19. About the research overall: From T cells, B-cell-depleted T cells, or PBMCs came the material, which was cDNA or gDNA.

V was clipped by 4 bases and J by 11 bases; unmatched bases: 12. Per the germline V gene, CDR1 is SGHTA and CDR2 is FQGNSA. The CDR3 covers 15 residues. Sequencing was performed with immunoSEQ multiplex PCR; in TCRdb, only in-frame clones are kept and a portion is missing. In the table there are about 210,000 clones, 80% to 90% of which are singletons. The chain links TRBV7-2 to TRBJ1-5; 9 bases agree with TRBD1. Sequencing was performed on peripheral blood. The receptor's source is a woman of 80 years or more with acute or convalescent COVID-19. CDR3 region: CASSSRTGGDLAQHF. The CDR3 region has the DNA TGTGCCAGCAGCTCAAGAACAGGGGGCGATTTGGCCCAGCATTTT.